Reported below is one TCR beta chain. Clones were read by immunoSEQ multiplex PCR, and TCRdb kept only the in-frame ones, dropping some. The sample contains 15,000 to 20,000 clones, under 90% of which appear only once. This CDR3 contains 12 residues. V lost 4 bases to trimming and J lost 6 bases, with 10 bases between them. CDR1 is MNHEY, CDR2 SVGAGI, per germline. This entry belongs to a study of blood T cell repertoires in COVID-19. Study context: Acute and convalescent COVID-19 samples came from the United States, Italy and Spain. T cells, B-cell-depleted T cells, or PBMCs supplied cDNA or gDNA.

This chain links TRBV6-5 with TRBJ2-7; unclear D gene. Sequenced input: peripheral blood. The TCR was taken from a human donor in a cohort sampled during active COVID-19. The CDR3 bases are TGTGCCAGCAGTTTCGTTCCAGGCGAGCAGTACTTC. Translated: CASSFVPGEQYF.